This T cell receptor beta chain was recovered during a study of blood T cell repertoires in COVID-19. Method: immunoSEQ multiplex PCR; TCRdb's copy keeps in-frame clones and lacks some. The table records approximately 260,000 clones, 70% to 90% of them present only once. The CDR3 totals 15 residues. Germline lookup yields CDR1 MNHEY and CDR2 SVGAGI. V gave up 4 bases and J gave up 0 bases, with 10 bases separating them. This clonotype was sampled from a middle-aged woman with acute COVID-19. This chain joins TRBV6-5 and TRBJ2-1; D call uncertain. The material sequenced was PBMCs or T cells enriched from blood (not recorded which). The CDR3 loop reads CASSLVGGSYNEQFF. DNA for the CDR3: TGTGCCAGCAGTTTAGTTGGCGGCTCCTACAATGAGCAGTTCTTC.